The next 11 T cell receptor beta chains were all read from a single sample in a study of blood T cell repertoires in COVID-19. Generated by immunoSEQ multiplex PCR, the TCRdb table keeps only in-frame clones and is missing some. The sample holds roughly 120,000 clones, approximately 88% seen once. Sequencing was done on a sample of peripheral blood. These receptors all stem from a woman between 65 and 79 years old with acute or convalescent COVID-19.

CDR3 region: CARSSPGYGYTF. DNA of the CDR3: TGTGCCAGATCATCACCGGGCTATGGCTACACCTTC. This chain joins TRBV21-1 and TRBJ1-2. TRBV21-1 is listed as a pseudogene. CDR3 size: 12 residues.

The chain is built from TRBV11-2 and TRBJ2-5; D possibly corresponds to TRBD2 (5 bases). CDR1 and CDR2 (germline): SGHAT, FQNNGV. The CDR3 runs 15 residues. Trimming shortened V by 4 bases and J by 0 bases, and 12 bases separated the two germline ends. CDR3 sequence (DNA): TGTGCCAGCAGCTCCGGAGCGGCGTACCAAGAGACCCAGTACTTC. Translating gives CASSSGAAYQETQYF.

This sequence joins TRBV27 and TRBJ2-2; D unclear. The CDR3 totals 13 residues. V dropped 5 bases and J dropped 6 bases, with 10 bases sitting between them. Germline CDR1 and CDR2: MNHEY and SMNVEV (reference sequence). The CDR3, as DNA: TGTGCCAGCAGTCTCATAGCAGCCGGGGAGCTGTTTTTT. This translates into CASSLIAAGELFF.

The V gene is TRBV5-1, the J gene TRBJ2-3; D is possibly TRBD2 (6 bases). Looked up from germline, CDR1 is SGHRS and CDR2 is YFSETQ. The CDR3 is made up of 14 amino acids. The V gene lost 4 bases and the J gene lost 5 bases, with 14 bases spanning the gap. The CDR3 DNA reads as TGCGCCAGCAGCGTCGGGGGTTCGCAAGATACGCAGTATTTT. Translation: CASSVGGSQDTQYF.

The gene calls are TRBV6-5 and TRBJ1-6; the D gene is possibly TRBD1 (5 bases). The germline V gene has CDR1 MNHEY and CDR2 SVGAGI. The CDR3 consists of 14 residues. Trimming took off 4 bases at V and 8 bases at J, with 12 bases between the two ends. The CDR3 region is CASSLQSRDSPLHF. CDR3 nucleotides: TGTGCCAGCAGTTTACAATCCAGGGATTCACCCCTCCACTTT.

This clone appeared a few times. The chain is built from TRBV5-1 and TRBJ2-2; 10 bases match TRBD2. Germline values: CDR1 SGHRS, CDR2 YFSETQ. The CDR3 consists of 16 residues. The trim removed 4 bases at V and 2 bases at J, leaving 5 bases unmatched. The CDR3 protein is CASSQRTSGNTGELFF. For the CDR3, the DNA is TGCGCCAGCAGCCAAAGGACTAGCGGAAACACCGGGGAGCTGTTTTTT.

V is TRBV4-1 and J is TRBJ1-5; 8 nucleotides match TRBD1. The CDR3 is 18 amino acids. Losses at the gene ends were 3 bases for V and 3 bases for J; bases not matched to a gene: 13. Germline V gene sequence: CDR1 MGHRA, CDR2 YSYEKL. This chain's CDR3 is CASSQKAGTGLINQPQHF. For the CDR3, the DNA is TGCGCCAGCAGCCAGAAGGCCGGGACAGGTTTAATCAATCAGCCCCAGCATTTT.

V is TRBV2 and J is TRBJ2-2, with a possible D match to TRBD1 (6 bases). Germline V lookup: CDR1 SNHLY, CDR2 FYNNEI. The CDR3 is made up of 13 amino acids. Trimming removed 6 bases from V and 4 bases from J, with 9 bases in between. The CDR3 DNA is TGTGCCAGCAGAATAGGGGGCACCGGGGAGCTGTTTTTT. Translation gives CASRIGGTGELFF.

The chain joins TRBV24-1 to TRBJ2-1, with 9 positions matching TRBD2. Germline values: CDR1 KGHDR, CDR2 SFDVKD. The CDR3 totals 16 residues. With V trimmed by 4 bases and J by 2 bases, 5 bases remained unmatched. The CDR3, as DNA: TGTGCCACCAGTGACGTTAGCGGGAGCCCCTACAATGAGCAGTTCTTC. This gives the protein CATSDVSGSPYNEQFF.

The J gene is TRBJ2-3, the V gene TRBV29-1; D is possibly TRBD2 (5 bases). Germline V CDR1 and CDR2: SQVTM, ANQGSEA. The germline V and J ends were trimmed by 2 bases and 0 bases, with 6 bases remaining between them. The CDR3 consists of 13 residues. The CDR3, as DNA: TGCAGCGTTGAACCTAGCAGCACAGATACGCAGTATTTT. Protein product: CSVEPSSTDTQYF.

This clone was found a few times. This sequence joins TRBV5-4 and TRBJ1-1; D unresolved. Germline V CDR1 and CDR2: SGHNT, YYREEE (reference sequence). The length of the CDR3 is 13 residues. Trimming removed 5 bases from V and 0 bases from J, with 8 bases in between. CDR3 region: CASRSDMNTEAFF. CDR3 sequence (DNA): TGTGCCAGCAGGTCAGACATGAACACTGAAGCTTTCTTT. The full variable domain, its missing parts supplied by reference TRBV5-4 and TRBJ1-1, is ETGVTQSPTHLIKTRGQQVTLRCSSQSGHNTVSWYQQALGQGPQFIFQYYREEENGRGNFPPRFSGLQFPNYSSELNVNALELDDSALYLCASRSDMNTEAFFGQGTRLTVV.